These 8 T cell receptor beta chains were sequenced from one sample in a study of cytomegalovirus exposure and HLA in healthy donors (dated by TCRdb to 2017 to 2019). The library was obtained by the immunoSEQ multiplex PCR assay. A mixture of 60 forward primers for TCR Vbeta segments and 13 reverse primers for TCR Jbeta segments was used in the multiplex PCR. The source is immuneACCESS, and TCRdb retained only in-frame sequences with V and J called. Part of the clones is not carried over; for the studies checked, unresolved V genes explain less than half of this, and the remainder is unexplained. This sample's table carries some 200,000 clones. The ten most abundant clones make up 1.1% of the sample. The sequenced sample was PBMCs. These receptors all stem from a girl aged 2 to 9 in good health and CMV-seropositive.

CDR3 loop: CASSAGLVSNEQFF. The CDR3, as DNA: TGTGCCAGCAGTGCCGGACTAGTTTCCAATGAGCAGTTCTTC. The J gene is TRBJ2-1, the V gene TRBV25-1, with 7 bases lining up with TRBD2. This CDR3 is built from 14 residues. J gave up 6 bases and V 4 bases, and 6 bases lay outside the gene matches. Germline V gene data show CDR1 as MGHDK and CDR2 as SYGVNS. The full variable domain, its missing parts supplied by reference TRBV25-1 and TRBJ2-1, is EADIYQTPRYLVIGTGKKITLECSQTMGHDKMYWYQQDPGMELHLIHYSYGVNSTEKGDLSSESTVSRIRTEHFPLTLESARPSHTSQYLCASSAGLVSNEQFFGPGTRLTVL.

The rearrangement uses TRBV5-1 and TRBJ2-2; 10 bases align to TRBD2. The CDR3 is 15 amino acids. In germline, CDR1 is SGHRS, CDR2 YFSETQ. The V gene end was trimmed by 4 bases and the J gene end by 5 bases; junction bases not matched to a gene: 5. CDR3 in amino acids: CASSPGTSETGELFF. CDR3 coding DNA: TGCGCCAGCAGCCCAGGGACTAGCGAGACCGGGGAGCTGTTTTTT.

The chain combines TRBV28 with TRBJ2-7; TRBD1 matches 7 bases. The germline gives CDR1 MDHEN, CDR2 SYDVKM. The CDR3 has 14 residues. The V and J ends lost 7 bases and 2 bases, in that order; junction bases with no gene match: 8. The CDR3 is CASILTGLTYEQYF. The DNA of the CDR3 is TGTGCCAGCATCCTGACAGGGCTCACCTACGAGCAGTACTTC.

The chain is built from TRBV15 and TRBJ1-4; D remains unclear. V lost 3 bases to trimming and J lost 8 bases, with 13 bases between them. The germline V gene encodes CDR1 LNHNV and CDR2 YYDKDF (reference sequence). The CDR3 totals 14 residues. The CDR3 DNA follows: TGTGCCACCAGCAGGGAGGGTTTTTTGGAAAAACTGTTTTTT. Its translation is CATSREGFLEKLFF.

This sequence joins TRBV28 and TRBJ1-2; D possibly corresponds to TRBD1 (5 bases). Germline V gene lookup returns CDR1 MDHEN and CDR2 SYDVKM. This CDR3 spans 13 amino acids. Trimming took off 3 bases at V and 7 bases at J, with 12 bases between the two ends. In DNA, the CDR3 is TGTGCCAGCAGTTTTCAGGGAAAGATTGGCTACACCTTC. It is translated as CASSFQGKIGYTF.

The gene calls are TRBV25-1 and TRBJ1-6; D call uncertain. Trimming removed 1 base from V and 10 bases from J, with 11 bases in between. The CDR3 covers 14 residues. Germline CDR1 is MGHDK and CDR2 is SYGVNS. DNA of the CDR3: TGTGCCAGCAGTGAATCCGGGGTACAGTCACCCCTCCACTTT. Residues: CASSESGVQSPLHF.

This chain joins TRBV4-1 and TRBJ1-1; no firm D call. V shed 2 bases and J shed 6 bases, with 4 bases lying between them. The CDR3 is 11 residues long. The germline CDR1 and CDR2 sequences are MGHRA and YSYEKL. CDR3 protein: CASSQTSEAFF. The DNA of the CDR3 is TGCGCCAGCAGCCAAACTTCTGAAGCTTTCTTT.

The rearrangement uses TRBV28 and TRBJ1-5, with D possibly being TRBD1 (5 bases). V was cut by 3 bases and J by 4 bases, with 13 bases left in between. CDR1 MDHEN and CDR2 SYDVKM come from the germline V gene. CDR3 length: 15 amino acids. CDR3 amino acids: CASSFAGPTNQPQHF. The CDR3 region has the DNA TGTGCCAGCAGTTTTGCGGGGCCTACGAATCAGCCCCAGCATTTT.